This TCR beta chain was identified during a study of cytomegalovirus exposure and HLA in healthy donors. As to this clone: Its cognate antigen is unknown.

Study-level findings and limits: An analysis done earlier found most TCR beta V segments productive about 87% or about 30% of the time. Presence/absence comparisons presumed near-even sequencing depth among donors. Reports described diagnosis of cytomegalovirus status by the classifier as highly specific and sensitive.

Amplification used 60 Vbeta primers and 13 Jbeta primers. Produced via immunoSEQ multiplex PCR; TCRdb's table is partial and in-frame only. The sample yields under 200,000 clones, around 81% seen once. This CDR3 contains 15 residues. V was clipped by 6 bases and J by 4 bases; unmatched bases: 8. CDR1 SEHNR and CDR2 FQNEAQ come from the germline V gene (reference sequence). This chain links TRBV7-9 with TRBJ2-1; TRBD2 matches at 8 bases. The sample consisted of PBMCs. The source is a man aged 40-55 years in good health and CMV-seronegative. CDR3 amino acids: CASRGGLVGYNEQFF. CDR3 bases: TGTGCCAGCAGGGGGGGACTAGTGGGATACAATGAGCAGTTCTTC.